This T cell receptor (beta chain) derives from a study of circulating CD8 cells and anti-PD-1 response in melanoma. Concerning this clonotype: This may stem from a read error, because a much larger clone lies one nucleotide away.

The CDR3 spans 13 residues. Germline V gene data show CDR1 as MDHEN and CDR2 as SYDVKM. The QIAseq Immune Repertoire TCR panel built the libraries from approximately 15 ng of total RNA. TCRdb analysed the reads with MiXCR anew, one entry per CDR3 protein. This table has around 540 distinct CDR3 sequences, approximately 9.6% appearing once. Four subsets defined by PD-1 and/or TIGIT were sorted from live CD3+CD8+TCRalphabeta+ cells. This chain links TRBV28 with TRBJ1-2; D call uncertain. The sequencing used CD8+ T cells from PBMCs, collected at baseline or after one month of anti-PD-1 therapy (not recorded which). This TCR derives from a human donor with melanoma. Here the CDR3 DNA reads TGTGCCAGCAGTTTGGGTGGGCTTTATGGCTGCACCTTC. It is translated as CASSLGGLYGCTF.